A single sample gave rise to the 6 T cell receptor beta chains below, sequenced in a study of radiation and T cells in renal cell carcinoma. Sequencing was performed with immunoSEQ multiplex PCR; in TCRdb, only in-frame clones are kept and a portion is missing. The sample yields about 130,000 clones, roughly 80% seen once. As for time point: baseline pretreatment blood. Treatment reported: 15 Gy SBRT to primary tumor, nephrectomy 4 weeks later. Specimen: blood, collected from a patient whose treatment included radiotherapy and nephrectomy. These receptors came from a woman in her sixties or seventies with renal cell carcinoma.

The chain uses TRBV5-1 and TRBJ2-2; D assignment may be TRBD1 or TRBD2 (5 bases each). Trimming removed 6 bases at V and 2 bases at J, with 14 bases between. This CDR3 is built from 15 residues. The germline V gene has CDR1 SGHRS and CDR2 YFSETQ. CDR3 in amino acids: CASTRGDGNTGELFF. DNA for the CDR3: TGCGCCAGCACGAGAGGGGATGGTAACACCGGGGAGCTGTTTTTT.

This clone was seen a handful of times. This rearrangement joins TRBV27 to TRBJ1-1; D unresolved. The CDR3 has 13 residues. The V gene lost 5 bases and the J gene lost 3 bases, with 10 bases spanning the gap. Germline V gene sequence: CDR1 MNHEY, CDR2 SMNVEV (reference sequence). DNA for the CDR3: TGTGCCAGCAGTCAGGACGGCTACACTGAAGCTTTCTTT. As protein: CASSQDGYTEAFF.

Only one count was recorded for this clone. The chain links TRBV5-1 to TRBJ2-3; 8 bases agree with TRBD2. The CDR3 is made up of 15 amino acids. The ends lost 0 bases at V and 9 bases at J; junction bases unmatched: 9. Germline-derived CDR1 and CDR2 are SGHRS and YFSETQ. The CDR3 spells CASSLAGGLELTQYF. The CDR3 DNA reads as TGCGCCAGCAGCTTGGCGGGGGGACTAGAGTTGACGCAGTATTTT.

The J gene is TRBJ1-4, the V gene TRBV5-1; tentatively, D is TRBD1 (5 bases). Germline values: CDR1 SGHRS, CDR2 YFSETQ. The V end lost 3 bases, the J end lost 8 bases, and 14 bases lay between the germline ends. The CDR3 sequence is 14 residues long. In nucleotides, the CDR3 is TGCGCCAGCAGCTCCCAGGGTAATGAAGAAAAACTGTTTTTT. The encoded protein is CASSSQGNEEKLFF.

V is TRBV19 and J is TRBJ2-3; 7 nucleotides match TRBD1. CDR1 LNHDA and CDR2 SQIVND come from the germline V gene (reference sequence). The V segment lost 10 bases and the J segment 2 bases; nucleotides outside the gene matches: 9. The CDR3 contains 14 residues. The CDR3, as DNA: TGTGCCACCCTGACCGGGACAGCCACAGATACGCAGTATTTT. Encoded protein: CATLTGTATDTQYF.

This chain uses TRBV6-1 with TRBJ2-3; 7 bases map to TRBD2. Looked up from germline, CDR1 is MNHNS and CDR2 is SASEGT. V lost 3 bases, J lost 2 bases, and 11 bases stayed unmatched. This CDR3 has 17 residues. CDR3 sequence reads: CASSEWGFGLVTDTQYF. The DNA of the CDR3 is TGTGCCAGCAGTGAGTGGGGGTTCGGACTAGTCACAGATACGCAGTATTTT.